The 25 T cell receptor beta chains in this list originate from one sample, sequenced in a study of T-cell memory formation after mild COVID-19 (dated by TCRdb to about 2021). The library was obtained by 5' RACE. Sequencer: Illumina NovaSeq 6000. TCRdb reanalyzed the raw reads on its own, using fastp at Q25 for trimming and MiXCR for clone calling, and kept in-frame beta chains. CDR3 protein sequences are deduplicated, and each keeps its most common genes and DNA. For this sample there are roughly 320,000 distinct CDR3 sequences; under 30% appear just once. The ten largest make up about 13% of the sample. Source material: PBMCs or a T cell subset sorted from them (not recorded which). The source of these receptors is an adult woman who had mild COVID-19 (a few samples of this study predate the infection). The sample titles of this study are shuffled in the database, so cell type and time point are left out; the donor was told from shared clones.

This clonotype was picked up a small number of times. This rearrangement joins TRBV7-2 to TRBJ1-2; 7 nucleotides line up with TRBD1. From germline, CDR1 is SGHTA and CDR2 FQGNSA. V lost 2 bases to trimming and J lost 7 bases; unmatched junction nucleotides: 4. This CDR3 contains 13 residues. This chain's CDR3 is CASSLQGVVGYTF. The CDR3 DNA is TGTGCCAGCAGCTTACAGGGGGTGGTTGGCTACACCTTC.

This chain uses TRBV3-1 with TRBJ2-5; 7 bases agree with TRBD1. The germline V gene encodes CDR1 LGHDT and CDR2 YNNKEL (reference sequence). The CDR3 spans 15 residues. Trimming at V came to 0 bases and at J to 1 base, leaving 2 bases not matched to a gene. CDR3 sequence (DNA): TGTGCCAGCAGCCAAGAACGGGACAGCCAAGAGACCCAGTACTTC. Its translation is CASSQERDSQETQYF.

The CDR3 reads CASSLPLVSGSLVGEQFF. As DNA, the CDR3 is TGTGCCAGCAGCTTACCCCTGGTGTCCGGGAGTCTAGTTGGTGAGCAGTTCTTC. The V call is TRBV7-2, the J call TRBJ2-1; TRBD2 might be the D (6 bases). V was cut by 2 bases and J by 9 bases, with 26 bases left in between. Germline V gene data show CDR1 as SGHTA and CDR2 as FQGNSA. This CDR3 is built from 18 residues.

A few counts support this clonotype. The chain links TRBV20-1 to TRBJ2-7; 8 nucleotides match TRBD2. The V and J ends lost 3 bases and 1 base, in that order; junction bases with no gene match: 5. This CDR3 is 14 amino acids long. The germline CDR1 and CDR2 sequences are DFQATT and SNEGSKA (reference sequence). CDR3 sequence reads: CSARSSGASYEQYF. DNA for the CDR3: TGCAGTGCTAGGAGTAGCGGGGCTTCCTACGAGCAGTACTTC.

The V and J genes are TRBV6-2 or TRBV6-3 and TRBJ1-1; TRBD1 matches 9 bases. Trimming cost V 6 bases and J 4 bases; bases outside gene matches: 12. The germline V gene has CDR1 MNHEY and CDR2 SVGEGT. The CDR3 totals 16 residues. The CDR3 loop is CASSPRDRASVTEAFF. CDR3 nucleotide sequence: TGTGCCAGCAGCCCCCGGGACAGGGCTTCCGTCACTGAAGCTTTCTTT.

This clonotype was observed a few times. The chain links TRBV7-3 to TRBJ2-1, with 9 bases lining up with TRBD2. This CDR3 is 16 amino acids long. Germline CDR1 and CDR2: SGHTA and FQGTGA. With 2 bases clipped from V and 6 bases from J, the junction kept 8 bases outside the gene matches. CDR3 sequence: CASSLGNGGRANEQFF. In nucleotides, the CDR3 is TGTGCCAGCAGCTTAGGGAACGGCGGGAGGGCCAATGAGCAGTTCTTC.

This clonotype was seen more than once but under ten times. The chain links TRBV24-1 to TRBJ2-1, with 11 nucleotides matching TRBD1. The CDR3 spans 17 residues. The V segment lost 4 bases and the J segment 7 bases; nucleotides outside the gene matches: 11. The germline V gene has CDR1 KGHDR and CDR2 SFDVKD. The CDR3 region is CATSDLEDRGPRNEQFF. DNA of the CDR3: TGTGCCACCAGTGACCTGGAGGACAGGGGGCCTCGGAATGAGCAGTTCTTC.

This chain links TRBV12-3 or TRBV12-4 with TRBJ1-5; tentative D call: TRBD1 (5 bases). The CDR3 is made up of 17 amino acids. V was pared by 2 bases and J by 9 bases, with 23 bases between. CDR3 sequence: CASSLKAGLFSLGPQHF. The CDR3 nucleotides read TGTGCCAGCAGTTTAAAAGCAGGGCTTTTTAGTTTGGGGCCCCAGCATTTT.

The CDR3 sequence: CSARGGGFRNTIYF. As DNA, the CDR3 is TGCAGTGCTAGGGGAGGGGGTTTCCGGAACACCATATATTTT. V is TRBV20-1 and J is TRBJ1-3; maybe TRBD1 (6 bases). This CDR3 is 14 amino acids long. Germline-derived CDR1 and CDR2 are DFQATT and SNEGSKA (reference sequence). The V gene lost 3 bases and the J gene lost 7 bases, with 16 bases spanning the gap.

This clonotype was detected a few times. The chain links TRBV12-3 or TRBV12-4 to TRBJ2-7; TRBD2 agrees at 10 bases. The CDR3 extends over 14 amino acids. After removal of 4 bases from V and 3 bases from J, the junction contained 3 bases not matched to a gene. The CDR3 DNA is TGTGCCAGCAGTTGGGCTAGCGGGGGCTACGAGCAGTACTTC. This codes for CASSWASGGYEQYF.

This clonotype was picked up a small number of times. The chain recombines TRBV24-1 with TRBJ2-6; D is ambiguous. The CDR3 runs 15 residues. V was pared by 5 bases and J by 10 bases, with 17 bases between. Germline CDR1 is KGHDR and CDR2 is SFDVKD. DNA for the CDR3: TGTGCCACCAGTGGCCATCGCGGACGAGGTAACGTCCTGACTTTC. Residues: CATSGHRGRGNVLTF.

The rearrangement links TRBV7-2 to TRBJ1-5, with D perhaps matching TRBD1 (5 bases). V lost 1 base and J lost 5, with 12 bases in between. Germline loops: CDR1 SGHTA, CDR2 FQGNSA. The CDR3 is made up of 15 amino acids. The CDR3 loop is CASSLDGQGYQPQHF. The CDR3 DNA sequence: TGTGCCAGCAGCTTAGATGGGCAGGGATATCAGCCCCAGCATTTT.

This clonotype was found a few times. This rearrangement joins TRBV5-1 to TRBJ1-1; 10 nucleotides agree with TRBD1. Germline values: CDR1 SGHRS, CDR2 YFSETQ. After removal of 4 bases from V and 5 bases from J, the junction contained 8 bases not matched to a gene. The CDR3 has 15 amino acids. CDR3 loop: CASSRDRGDGTEAFF. CDR3 nucleotides: TGCGCCAGCAGCCGGGACAGGGGCGACGGGACTGAAGCTTTCTTT.

With respect to this clonotype: The junction differs from germline at one of its ends, possibly a read error. The J gene is TRBJ2-7, the V gene TRBV6-5, with TRBD1 matching over 12 bases. Germline assignment: CDR1 MNHEY and CDR2 SVGAGI. The CDR3 extends over 15 amino acids. CDR3 in DNA: TGTGCCAGCAGTGACTCCGGGACAGGGGGCTCCGAGCAGTACTTC. It is translated as CASSDSGTGGSEQYF.

The genes are TRBV14 and TRBJ2-1, with D unclear. With 6 bases removed from V and 4 bases from J, the gap between germline ends came to 10 bases. The CDR3 covers 13 residues. The germline CDR1 and CDR2 sequences are SGHDN and FVKESK. As DNA, the CDR3 is TGTGCCAGCAGGCGAGGTATATACAATGAGCAGTTCTTC. It translates to CASRRGIYNEQFF. Full variable domain (remainder filled in from reference TRBV14 and TRBJ2-1): EAGVTQFPSHSVIEKGQTVTLRCDPISGHDNLYWYRRVMGKEIKFLLHFVKESKQDESGMPNNRFLAERTGGTYSTLKVQPAELEDSGVYFCASRRGIYNEQFFGPGTRLTVL.

The rearrangement joins TRBV5-1 to TRBJ2-2; 7 nucleotides agree with TRBD1. The J segment lost 6 bases and the V segment lost 2 bases, leaving 7 bases of the junction unmatched. The CDR3 spans 15 residues. Germline loops: CDR1 SGHRS, CDR2 YFSETQ. In nucleotides, the CDR3 is TGCGCCAGCAGCTTACGGACAGGTTTCCCCGGGGAGCTGTTTTTT. Amino acids: CASSLRTGFPGELFF. Based on the CDR3 plus reference TRBV5-1 and TRBJ2-2, the full variable domain is KAGVTQTPRYLIKTRGQQVTLSCSPISGHRSVSWYQQTPGQGLQFLFEYFSETQRNKGNFPGRFSGRQFSNSRSEMNVSTLELGDSALYLCASSLRTGFPGELFFGEGSRLTVL.

The CDR3 spells CASSLVAVSTDTQYF. In nucleotides, the CDR3 is TGTGCCAGCAGCTTAGTAGCGGTGAGCACAGATACGCAGTATTTT. The rearrangement uses TRBV7-9 and TRBJ2-3, with a tentative D call TRBD2 (6 bases). Trimming left V 1 base short and J 0 bases short, with 8 bases between. The CDR3 spans 15 residues. From germline, CDR1 is SEHNR and CDR2 FQNEAQ (reference sequence).

The rearrangement joins TRBV7-3 to TRBJ2-7; D gene uncertain. The CDR3 covers 14 residues. Germline CDR1 SGHTA, CDR2 FQGTGA. V was shortened by 5 bases and J by 2 bases, with 13 bases between the two germline ends. The CDR3 spells CASSAQDGPYEQYF. DNA for the CDR3: TGTGCCAGCAGCGCTCAAGACGGACCCTACGAGCAGTACTTC.

This clonotype was seen once. This rearrangement joins TRBV9 to TRBJ2-1; perhaps TRBD2 as D (6 bases). This CDR3 has 14 residues. Germline V gives CDR1 SGDLS, CDR2 YYNGEE. The germline V and J ends were trimmed by 0 bases and 4 bases, with 8 bases remaining between them. This CDR3 is CASSVGRGYNEQFF. Here the CDR3 DNA reads TGTGCCAGCAGCGTAGGGCGGGGATACAATGAGCAGTTCTTC.

The chain uses TRBV6-5 and TRBJ2-2; 12 bases are a match to TRBD1. The germline V gene encodes CDR1 MNHEY and CDR2 SVGAGI. There are 19 residues in the CDR3. V was pared by 2 bases and J by 6 bases, with 13 bases of the junction left unmatched. CDR3 coding DNA: TGTGCCAGCAGTTACGAGGGGACAGGGGGCGCGGGGATTCCCGGGGAGCTGTTTTTT. Translated, it gives CASSYEGTGGAGIPGELFF.

This clonotype was seen repeatedly, ten times or more. This chain links TRBV3-1 with TRBJ2-7; tentative D call: TRBD2 (5 bases). The germline V gene has CDR1 LGHDT and CDR2 YNNKEL (reference sequence). The CDR3 extends over 16 amino acids. Deletions cut 5 bases from V and 5 bases from J, with 22 bases between. The CDR3 DNA reads TGTGCCAGCAGCTTACACTGGACTCGAACACGGGACGAGCAGTACTTC. Its translation is CASSLHWTRTRDEQYF.

This clonotype showed up just a few times. This chain connects TRBV5-6 to TRBJ2-2, with D possibly TRBD1 on 6 matching bases. The ends were cut back, 1 base at V and 2 bases at J, with 15 bases in the middle. Germline V lookup: CDR1 SGHDT, CDR2 YYEEEE. CDR3 length: 17 amino acids. The CDR3 DNA follows: TGTGCCAGCAGCTTGATGGGCGGACAGTTTAACACCGGGGAGCTGTTTTTT. It yields the protein CASSLMGGQFNTGELFF.

The chain uses TRBV7-2 and TRBJ1-2; D perhaps matches TRBD1 (6 bases). The germline V gene has CDR1 SGHTA and CDR2 FQGNSA. V lost 11 bases and J lost 4, with 14 bases in between. The CDR3 length is 12 residues. The DNA of the CDR3 is TGTGCCTTAATGGGGGGGGCCTATGGCTACACCTTC. Translating it yields CALMGGAYGYTF.

This clonotype was counted only a few times. The chain employs TRBV25-1 and TRBJ2-5; D gene ambiguous. Between the trimmed V and J ends, which lost 1 base and 5 bases, there was a span of 8 bases. Per the germline V gene, CDR1 is MGHDK and CDR2 is SYGVNS. This CDR3 is built from 13 residues. CDR3: CASSESMEETQYF. CDR3 sequence (DNA): TGTGCCAGCAGTGAATCGATGGAGGAGACCCAGTACTTC.

This rearrangement joins TRBV2 to TRBJ2-3, with D perhaps assigned TRBD1 or TRBD2 (5 bases each). This CDR3 comprises 15 residues. Trimming took off 6 bases at V and 0 bases at J, with 13 bases between the two ends. CDR1 SNHLY and CDR2 FYNNEI come from the germline V gene. The CDR3 here is CASSGGTSSTDTQYF. The CDR3 DNA sequence: TGTGCCAGCAGCGGTGGGACCTCTAGCACAGATACGCAGTATTTT.